This TCR beta chain is from a study of shared clonotypes between healthy human individuals. Overall study findings and caveats: Of the naive CD4 clonotypes, roughly 5.2% were shared across four donors. Despite large depth, sorted-subset datasets appeared incompletely sequenced.

Naive CD8 cells were CD45RO-negative, positively selected for CCR7, excluding terminally differentiated effector memory CD45RA+ cells. All donors were Caucasian adults living in Nashville, Tennessee. As to this clone: The antigen is not known.

Deep-level assay runs were performed. Data came from immunoSEQ multiplex PCR; TCRdb stores just in-frame clones and leaves some out. The sample has roughly 2,000,000 clones, 93% seen once. Trimming removed 6 bases from V and 1 base from J, with 14 bases in between. The germline gives CDR1 MDHEN, CDR2 SYDVKM. The CDR3 loop spans 15 amino acids. The sequenced sample consisted of naive CD8+ T cells from PBMCs. The chain couples TRBV28 to TRBJ2-3; D is tentatively TRBD1 or TRBD2 (6 bases each). This TCR derives from a young man in good health. Some clones in this sample may be carry-over from other donors' samples. The CDR3 reads CASSPNREGTDTQYF. The CDR3 DNA is TGTGCCAGCAGCCCCAACAGGGAGGGCACAGATACGCAGTATTTT. The complete variable domain, with remaining parts taken from reference TRBV28 and TRBJ2-3, reads DVKVTQSSRYLVKRTGEKVFLECVQDMDHENMFWYRQDPGLGLRLIYFSYDVKMKEKGDIPEGYSVSREKKERFSLILESASTNQTSMYLCASSPNREGTDTQYFGPGTRLTVL.